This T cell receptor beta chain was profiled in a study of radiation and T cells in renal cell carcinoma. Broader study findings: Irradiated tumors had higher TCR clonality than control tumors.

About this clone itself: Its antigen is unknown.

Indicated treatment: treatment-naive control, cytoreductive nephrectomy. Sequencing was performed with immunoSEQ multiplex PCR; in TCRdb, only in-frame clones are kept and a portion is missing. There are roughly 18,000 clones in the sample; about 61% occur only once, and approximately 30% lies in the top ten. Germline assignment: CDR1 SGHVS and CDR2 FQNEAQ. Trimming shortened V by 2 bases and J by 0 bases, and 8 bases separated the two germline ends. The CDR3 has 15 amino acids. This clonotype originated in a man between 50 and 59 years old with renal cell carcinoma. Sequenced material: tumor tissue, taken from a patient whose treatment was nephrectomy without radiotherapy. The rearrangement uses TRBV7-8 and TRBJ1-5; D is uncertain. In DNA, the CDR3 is TGTGCCAGCAGCTTACTGGGGTTTAGCAATCAGCCCCAGCATTTT. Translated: CASSLLGFSNQPQHF.